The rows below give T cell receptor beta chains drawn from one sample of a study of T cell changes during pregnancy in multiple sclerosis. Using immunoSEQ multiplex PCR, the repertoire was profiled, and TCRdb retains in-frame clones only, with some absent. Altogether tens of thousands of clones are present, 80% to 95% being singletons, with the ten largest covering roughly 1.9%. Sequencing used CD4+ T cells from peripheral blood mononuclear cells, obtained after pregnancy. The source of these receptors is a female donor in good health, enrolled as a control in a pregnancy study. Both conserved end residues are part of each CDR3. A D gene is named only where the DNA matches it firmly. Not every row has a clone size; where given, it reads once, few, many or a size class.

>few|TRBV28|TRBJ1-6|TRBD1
CASSLSGGDSPLHF
TGTGCCAGCAGTTTATCAGGGGGTGATTCACCCCTCCACTTT
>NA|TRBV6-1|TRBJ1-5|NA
CASSVGQLVNQPQHF
TGTGCCAGCAGTGTCGGACAGTTGGTCAATCAGCCCCAGCATTTT
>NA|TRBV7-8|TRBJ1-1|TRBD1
CASSPGTGQNTEAFF
TGTGCCAGCAGCCCGGGGACAGGGCAGAACACTGAAGCTTTCTTT
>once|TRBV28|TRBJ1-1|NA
CAGLGRRTEAFF
TGTGCCGGCCTGGGGCGAAGGACTGAAGCTTTCTTT
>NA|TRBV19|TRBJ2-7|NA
CASSIRLASYEQYF
TGTGCCAGTAGTATTCGGCTAGCGTCCTACGAGCAGTACTTC
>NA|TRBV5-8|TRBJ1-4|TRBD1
CASSLAGGSNEKLFF
TGTGCCAGCAGCTTGGCAGGGGGGAGTAATGAAAAACTGTTTTTT
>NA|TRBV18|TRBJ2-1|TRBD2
CASSPQGTRFSEQFF
TGTGCCAGCTCACCACAGGGGACTAGGTTTAGTGAGCAGTTCTTC
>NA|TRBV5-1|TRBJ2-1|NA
CASSLGIDNEQFF
TGCGCCAGCAGCTTGGGTATTGACAATGAGCAGTTCTTC
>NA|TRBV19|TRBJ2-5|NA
CASSGASIKTQYF
TGTGCCAGTAGTGGGGCCAGCATAAAGACCCAGTACTTC
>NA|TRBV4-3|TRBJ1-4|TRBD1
CASSQNRRGNEKLFF
TGCGCCAGCAGCCAAAACCGCAGGGGGAATGAAAAACTGTTTTTT
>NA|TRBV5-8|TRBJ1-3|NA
CASSPGLNSGNTIYF
TGTGCCAGCAGCCCGGGACTGAACTCTGGAAACACCATATATTTT
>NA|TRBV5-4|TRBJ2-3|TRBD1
CASSPGTGAKDTQYF
TGTGCCAGCAGCCCCGGGACAGGGGCGAAAGATACGCAGTATTTT
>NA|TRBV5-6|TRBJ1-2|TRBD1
CASSPRQGRNYGYTF
TGTGCCAGCAGCCCCCGACAGGGTAGGAACTATGGCTACACCTTC
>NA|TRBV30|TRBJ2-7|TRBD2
CAWSLGLAGLSYSYEQYF
TGTGCCTGGAGTTTAGGACTAGCGGGATTAAGCTACTCCTACGAGCAGTACTTC
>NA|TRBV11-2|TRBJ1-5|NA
CASSLGQFNQPQHF
TGTGCCAGCAGCCTAGGACAGTTCAATCAGCCCCAGCATTTT
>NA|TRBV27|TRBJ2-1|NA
CASSLRGEQFF
TGTGCCAGCAGTTTACGCGGTGAGCAGTTCTTC
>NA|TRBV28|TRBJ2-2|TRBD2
CASSSLAGGTGELFF
TGTGCCAGCAGTTCCCTAGCGGGAGGCACCGGGGAGCTGTTTTTT
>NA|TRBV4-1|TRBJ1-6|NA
CASSQGRWEKGNSPLHF
TGCGCCAGCAGCCAAGGCCGATGGGAGAAGGGTAATTCACCCCTCCACTTT
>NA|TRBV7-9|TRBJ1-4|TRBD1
CASSSGQGREKLFF
TGTGCCAGCAGCTCGGGACAGGGGAGGGAAAAACTGTTTTTT
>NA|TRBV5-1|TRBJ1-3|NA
CASSLGQLNSGNTIYF
TGCGCCAGCAGCTTGGGACAGCTTAACTCTGGAAACACCATATATTTT
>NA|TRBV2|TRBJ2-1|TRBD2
CASMGLAGLNEQFF
TGTGCCAGCATGGGACTAGCGGGTCTCAATGAGCAGTTCTTC
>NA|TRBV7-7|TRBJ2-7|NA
CASSLDRVAEQYF
TGTGCCAGCAGCTTAGACAGGGTAGCCGAGCAGTACTTC
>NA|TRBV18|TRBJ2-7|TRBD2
CASSPGTSSYEQYF
TGTGCCAGCTCACCAGGGACTAGCTCCTACGAGCAGTACTTC
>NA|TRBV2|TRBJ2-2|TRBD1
CASSDPPDRVDTGELFF
TGTGCCAGCAGTGACCCTCCGGACAGGGTAGACACCGGGGAGCTGTTTTTT
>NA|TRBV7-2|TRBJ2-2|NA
CASSLELAFAGELFF
TGTGCCAGCAGCTTAGAACTAGCTTTCGCCGGGGAGCTGTTTTTT
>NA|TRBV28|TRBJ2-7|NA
CASSIGLIARNF
TGTGCCAGCAGTATCGGACTCATAGCTAGAAACTTC
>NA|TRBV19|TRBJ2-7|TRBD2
CASSTTRLAGPYEQYF
TGTGCCAGTAGTACCACCAGACTAGCGGGACCCTACGAGCAGTACTTC
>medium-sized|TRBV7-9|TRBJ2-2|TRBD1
CASSRQGITGELFF
TGTGCCAGCAGCCGACAGGGTATCACCGGGGAGCTGTTTTTT
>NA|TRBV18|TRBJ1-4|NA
CASSGSLGTNEKLFF
TGTGCCAGCTCAGGGAGTTTGGGAACTAATGAAAAACTGTTTTTT
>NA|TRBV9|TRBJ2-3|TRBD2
CASSPEAGVTDTQYF
TGTGCCAGCAGCCCCGAGGCGGGGGTTACAGATACGCAGTATTTT
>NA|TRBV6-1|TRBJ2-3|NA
CASSGVPGTDTQYF
TGTGCCAGCAGTGGAGTTCCAGGAACAGATACGCAGTATTTT
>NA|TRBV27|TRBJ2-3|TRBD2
CASNGRKVTDTQYF
TGTGCCAGCAACGGGAGGAAAGTTACAGATACGCAGTATTTT
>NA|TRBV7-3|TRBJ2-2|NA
CASSLNPVEMTGELFF
TGTGCCAGCAGCTTAAATCCCGTGGAGATGACCGGGGAGCTGTTTTTT
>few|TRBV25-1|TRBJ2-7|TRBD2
CASSDYQREVSYEQYF
TGTGCCAGCAGTGATTACCAGCGGGAGGTCTCCTACGAGCAGTACTTC
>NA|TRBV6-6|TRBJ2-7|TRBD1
CASSYALDRGHYEQYF
TGTGCCAGCAGTTACGCCTTGGACAGGGGGCACTACGAGCAGTACTTC
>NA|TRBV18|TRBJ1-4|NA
CASSPLWDKDPTNEKLFF
TGTGCCAGCTCACCACTGTGGGACAAGGATCCAACTAATGAAAAACTGTTTTTT
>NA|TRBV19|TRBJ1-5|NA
CASNRGVNQPQHF
TGTGCCAGTAACCGGGGTGTAAATCAGCCCCAGCATTTT
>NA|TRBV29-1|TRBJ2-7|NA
CSVGRASTRDEQYF
TGCAGCGTTGGGAGGGCATCTACTCGCGACGAGCAGTACTTC
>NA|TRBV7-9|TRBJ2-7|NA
CASSPGRGGYEQYF
TGTGCCAGCAGCCCCGGTAGGGGGGGCTACGAGCAGTACTTC
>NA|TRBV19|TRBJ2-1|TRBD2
CASSPGLAGGYSYNEQFF
TGTGCCAGTAGCCCGGGACTAGCGGGGGGCTACTCCTACAATGAGCAGTTCTTC
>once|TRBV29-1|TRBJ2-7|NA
CSAVGWGASYEQYF
TGCAGCGCCGTAGGTTGGGGCGCCTCCTACGAGCAGTACTTC
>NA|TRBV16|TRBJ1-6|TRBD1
CASSQSVQGATPLHF
TGTGCCAGCAGCCAATCGGTTCAGGGGGCCACACCCCTCCACTTT